Listed below are T cell receptor beta chains from one sample, sequenced in a study of CXCR3-negative and CXCR3-positive naive CD8 T cells. TCRdb reprocessed the 5' RACE reads and stores each CDR3 protein as one record, lacking DNA. Across about 43,000 distinct CDR3 sequences, the top ten clones capture about 10% of the sample. The source material was memory CD8+ T cells from blood. These receptors all come from a human donor in good health. Some clones in this sample may be carry-over from other donors' samples. Both conserved end residues are part of each CDR3. The size entry is marked missing in some rows and otherwise reads once, few, many or a size class.

v_gene	abundance	j_gene	CDR3aa
TRBV28	.	TRBJ1-5	CASSSQGYQPQHF
TRBV12-3/TRBV12-4	.	TRBJ2-1	CASSFYPAGEQFF
TRBV7-8	.	TRBJ2-7	CASSPRTSGGTFEQYF
TRBV25-1	.	TRBJ2-1	CASSEGQGRLNEQFF
TRBV7-9	.	TRBJ1-1	CASSSPGGLGTEAFF
TRBV5-1	.	TRBJ2-7	CASSPDDRRPSYEQYF
TRBV7-9	.	TRBJ2-1	CASSLVFGGGAIEQFF
TRBV29-1	.	TRBJ1-1	CSVEGGPMNTEAFF
TRBV29-1	.	TRBJ2-3	CSAPGRGITDTQYF
TRBV5-1	.	TRBJ2-1	CASSSVSDRYSYNEQFF
TRBV14	.	TRBJ2-7	CASSATRYEQYF
TRBV6-4	.	TRBJ2-2	CASSEDSGGTGELFF
TRBV6-2/TRBV6-3	.	TRBJ2-1	CASRGLVSSYNEQFF
TRBV20-1	medium-sized	TRBJ2-7	CSARWTSDYEQYF